One sample yielded the 18 T cell receptor beta chains listed below, sequenced in a study of T cell responses to AZD1222 COVID-19 vaccine. Clones were read by immunoSEQ multiplex PCR, and TCRdb kept only the in-frame ones, dropping some. The profile shows more than 100,000 clones, 87% of them singletons. This specimen consisted of peripheral blood, obtained on day 0 of AZD1222 vaccination. These TCRs come from an adult in good health.

This chain connects TRBV15 to TRBJ1-1; D is unclear. The CDR3 length is 13 residues. Trimming stripped 7 bases from V and 0 bases from J, with 9 bases between. Germline V gene data show CDR1 as LNHNV and CDR2 as YYDKDF (reference sequence). The CDR3 loop is CATNLILNTEAFF. CDR3 coding DNA: TGTGCCACCAACCTGATCTTGAACACTGAAGCTTTCTTT. Supplemented by reference TRBV15 and TRBJ1-1, the full variable domain reads DAMVIQNPRYQVTQFGKPVTLSCSQTLNHNVMYWYQQKSSQAPKLLFHYYDKDFNNEADTPDNFQSRRPNTSFCFLDIRSPGLGDTAMYLCATNLILNTEAFFGQGTRLTVV.

This clone was seen repeatedly, ten times or more. The V call is TRBV6-5, the J call TRBJ1-6; possibly TRBD1 for D (6 bases). CDR1 and CDR2 (germline): MNHEY, SVGAGI. Trimming left V 8 bases short and J 7 bases short, with 15 bases between. CDR3 length: 14 residues. CDR3 amino acids: CASSLQGLNSPLHF. The CDR3 DNA follows: TGTGCCAGCTCCTTACAGGGATTGAATTCACCCCTCCACTTT.

This clone has a single count. The chain couples TRBV5-1 to TRBJ1-2; 8 bases fit TRBD1. The CDR3 runs 17 residues. The V gene's germline CDR1 is SGHRS and CDR2 YFSETQ. V was clipped by 2 bases and J by 2 bases; unmatched bases: 11. CDR3 coding DNA: TGCGCCAGCAGCTTAATCGGACAGGGACATTCAAACTATGGCTACACCTTC. It encodes CASSLIGQGHSNYGYTF.

This clone was recorded once. This chain uses TRBV7-8 with TRBJ1-5; D is possibly TRBD1 (6 bases). There are 16 residues in the CDR3. Germline values: CDR1 SGHVS, CDR2 FQNEAQ. The V gene lost 0 bases and the J gene lost 2 bases, with 11 bases spanning the gap. CDR3 DNA: TGTGCCAGCAGCTTAGCGTTCGCAGGGGGCAATCAGCCCCAGCATTTT. Translated: CASSLAFAGGNQPQHF.

This clone was seen just once. This sequence joins TRBV5-1 and TRBJ2-7; no reliable D call. V was trimmed by 6 bases and J by 4 bases, leaving 14 bases between them. Germline assignment: CDR1 SGHRS and CDR2 YFSETQ. This CDR3 spans 13 amino acids. The CDR3 region has the DNA TGCGCCAGCATGGATACCCGACGGTACGAGCAGTACTTC. Protein sequence: CASMDTRRYEQYF.

This rearrangement joins TRBV3-1 (or the pseudogene TRBV3-2) to TRBJ1-1; possible D gene TRBD1, 6 bases. Trimming took off 6 bases at V and 0 bases at J, with 14 bases between the two ends. Germline V gene lookup returns CDR1 LGHDT and CDR2 YNNKEL (reference sequence). The CDR3 runs to 15 residues. CDR3 loop: CASSFYREMNTEAFF. CDR3 nucleotides: TGTGCCAGCAGTTTCTACAGGGAGATGAACACTGAAGCTTTCTTT.

This chain joins TRBV12-3 or TRBV12-4 and TRBJ1-2; maybe TRBD1 (5 bases). CDR3 length: 13 amino acids. Trimming shortened V by 2 bases and J by 3 bases, and 7 bases separated the two germline ends. The CDR3 reads CASSLIQDYGYTF. The CDR3 coding sequence is TGTGCCAGCAGTTTAATACAGGACTATGGCTACACCTTC.

This chain joins TRBV12-5 and TRBJ2-7, with 7 bases matching TRBD1. The CDR3 is 17 amino acids. With 0 bases clipped from V and 2 bases from J, the junction kept 10 bases outside the gene matches. The germline CDR1 and CDR2 sequences are LGHNT and FRNRAP. CDR3 loop: CASGLVGSGDSAYEQYF. The CDR3 coding sequence is TGTGCTAGTGGTTTGGTGGGGTCTGGGGACAGCGCCTACGAGCAGTACTTC. The full variable domain, rest sourced from reference TRBV12-5 and TRBJ2-7, is DARVTQTPRHKVTEMGQEVTMRCQPILGHNTVFWYRQTMMQGLELLAYFRNRAPLDDSGMPKDRFSAEMPDATLATLKIQPSEPRDSAVYFCASGLVGSGDSAYEQYFGPGTRLTVT.

The genes are TRBV7-2 and TRBJ1-3; 8 bases fit TRBD1. The CDR3 is made up of 18 amino acids. J was trimmed by 0 bases and V by 2 bases; bases with no gene match: 9. The germline V gene encodes CDR1 SGHTA and CDR2 FQGNSA. The CDR3 here is CASSLYLGQATSGNTIYF. CDR3 nucleotides: TGTGCCAGCAGCTTATATCTGGGACAGGCTACCTCTGGAAACACCATATATTTT.

This sequence joins TRBV6-5 and TRBJ1-5, with D hard to call. Germline CDR1 reads MNHEY; CDR2 reads SVGAGI. V lost 2 bases, J lost 5 bases, and 7 bases lay in between. This CDR3 comprises 13 residues. In DNA form, the CDR3 reads TGTGCCAGCAGTTACGGGATCCATCAGCCCCAGCATTTT. The encoded protein is CASSYGIHQPQHF.

This chain uses TRBV4-1 with TRBJ2-7; 7 bases are a match to TRBD1. The CDR3 covers 17 residues. Trimming took 4 bases from V and 2 from J; bases not matched to a gene: 14. Germline values: CDR1 MGHRA, CDR2 YSYEKL. The CDR3 sequence: CASSLNSKRGPTYEQYF. CDR3 nucleotides: TGCGCCAGCAGCCTGAATAGTAAGAGGGGGCCCACCTACGAGCAGTACTTC.

The J gene is TRBJ2-7, the V gene TRBV27; D ambiguous. The CDR3 is 13 residues long. V dropped 4 bases and J dropped 2 bases, with 9 bases sitting between them. The germline V gene encodes CDR1 MNHEY and CDR2 SMNVEV (reference sequence). The CDR3 sequence: CASSWQRTYEQYF. The CDR3 DNA is TGTGCCAGCAGTTGGCAGCGAACCTACGAGCAGTACTTC.

The chain carries TRBV5-1 and TRBJ2-1; D is uncertain. V dropped 0 bases and J dropped 10 bases, with 11 bases sitting between them. This CDR3 is built from 13 residues. Germline V CDR1 and CDR2: SGHRS, YFSETQ. The CDR3 DNA reads TGCGCCAGCAGCTTGGGACTTTTTGTGGAGCAGTTCTTC. It translates to CASSLGLFVEQFF. Full variable domain (outside the CDR3, taken from reference TRBV5-1 and TRBJ2-1): KAGVTQTPRYLIKTRGQQVTLSCSPISGHRSVSWYQQTPGQGLQFLFEYFSETQRNKGNFPGRFSGRQFSNSRSEMNVSTLELGDSALYLCASSLGLFVEQFFGPGTRLTVL.

V and J are TRBV6-2 or TRBV6-3 and TRBJ1-1; D is unclear. The CDR3 extends over 14 amino acids. The V and J ends lost 2 bases and 2 bases respectively, with 9 bases between them. CDR1 is MNHEY, CDR2 SVGEGT, per germline. The CDR3 region has the DNA TGTGCCAGCAGTTACGGTCTGGGTAACACTGAAGCTTTCTTT. Translated: CASSYGLGNTEAFF.

The chain combines TRBV3-1 (or the pseudogene TRBV3-2) with TRBJ2-2; possibly TRBD2 for D (6 bases). V was trimmed by 5 bases and J by 2 bases, leaving 12 bases between them. CDR1 is LGHDT, CDR2 YNNKEL, per germline (reference sequence). This CDR3 spans 15 amino acids. The CDR3 region is CASSYGTSNTGELFF. The DNA of the CDR3 is TGTGCCAGCAGCTACGGGACTTCTAACACCGGGGAGCTGTTTTTT.

CDR3 amino acids: CASSLGYSGNTIYF. The CDR3 DNA follows: TGCGCCAGCAGCTTGGGGTACTCTGGAAACACCATATATTTT. V is TRBV5-1 and J is TRBJ1-3, with D uncertain. CDR3 length: 14 residues. CDR1 and CDR2 from the germline V gene are SGHRS and YFSETQ. V lost 0 bases and J lost 0, with 4 bases in between.

V is TRBV4-1 and J is TRBJ1-1; TRBD1 is a possible D gene (5 bases). CDR3 size: 18 residues. Trimming took off 0 bases at V and 6 bases at J, with 23 bases between the two ends. In germline, CDR1 is MGHRA, CDR2 YSYEKL. The CDR3 region has the DNA TGCGCCAGCAGCCAAGATTGGGCCCGGGGACGGCCTTCGGCTGAAGCTTTCTTT. Translation: CASSQDWARGRPSAEAFF.

The genes are TRBV4-1 and TRBJ2-7; 8 bases are shared with TRBD2. The germline V gene encodes CDR1 MGHRA and CDR2 YSYEKL. With V trimmed by 4 bases and J by 3 bases, 8 bases remained unmatched. The CDR3 is 15 residues long. CDR3 in amino acids: CASSPPRAGVYEQYF. CDR3 DNA: TGCGCCAGCAGCCCACCTCGAGCGGGAGTCTACGAGCAGTACTTC.